A single sample gave rise to the 28 T cell receptor beta chains below, sequenced in a study of blood T cell repertoires in COVID-19. The table came from immunoSEQ multiplex PCR; TCRdb's copy has only in-frame clones and leaves some out. This sample carries around 300,000 clones, approximately 83% of them seen once, and the ten largest clones take around 2.1%. Sample: peripheral blood. All receptors come from a woman aged 30 to 39 who had recovered from COVID-19.

The CDR3 region is CASSQTRVGAGPQGDTQYF. The CDR3 region has the DNA TGTGCCAGCAGCCAAACCCGGGTTGGCGCAGGCCCGCAGGGAGATACGCAGTATTTT. The rearrangement links TRBV16 to TRBJ2-3; weak D call: TRBD1 (5 bases). The CDR3 spans 19 residues. V was pared by 2 bases and J by 5 bases, with 26 bases between. From germline, CDR1 is KGHSY and CDR2 FQNENV.

The genes are TRBV10-3 and TRBJ1-2; 7 bases match TRBD1. V gave up 3 bases and J gave up 4 bases; unmatched junction bases: 11. Per germline, CDR1 ENHRY and CDR2 SYGVKD. The CDR3 has 16 amino acids. The CDR3 protein is CAISEVKGAYRYGYTF. The CDR3 DNA sequence: TGTGCCATCAGTGAAGTTAAGGGGGCATATCGCTATGGCTACACCTTC.

The chain carries TRBV2 and TRBJ2-7; 9 positions agree with TRBD2. The V gene's germline CDR1 is SNHLY and CDR2 FYNNEI. The trim removed 5 bases at V and 3 bases at J, leaving 5 bases unmatched. This CDR3 contains 14 residues. The CDR3 protein is CASSPLAGDYEQYF. The CDR3 nucleotides are TGTGCCAGCAGTCCGTTAGCGGGAGACTACGAGCAGTACTTC.

This clone has just a few counts. J is TRBJ2-1 and V is TRBV7-2; 7 bases line up with TRBD2. Trimming removed 3 bases from V and 6 bases from J; junction bases left unmatched: 5. The CDR3 totals 14 residues. The germline V gene encodes CDR1 SGHTA and CDR2 FQGNSA. The CDR3 sequence: CASSFRGSSNEQFF. The DNA for the CDR3 is TGTGCCAGCAGCTTCCGCGGGAGTTCCAATGAGCAGTTCTTC. Based on the CDR3 plus reference TRBV7-2 and TRBJ2-1, the full variable domain is GAGVSQSPSNKVTEKGKDVELRCDPISGHTALYWYRQSLGQGLEFLIYFQGNSAPDKSGLPSDRFSAERTGGSVSTLTIQRTQQEDSAVYLCASSFRGSSNEQFFGPGTRLTVL.

This chain joins TRBV6-5 and TRBJ1-6, with 8 nucleotides matching TRBD1. Germline V gene data show CDR1 as MNHEY and CDR2 as SVGAGI. This CDR3 contains 16 residues. Trimming removed 2 bases from V and 5 bases from J; junction bases left unmatched: 5. The CDR3 coding sequence is TGTGCCAGCAGTTACGCGACAGGGGCCAATAATTCACCCCTCCACTTT. Protein product: CASSYATGANNSPLHF.

The rearrangement uses TRBV15 and TRBJ2-7; tentative D call: TRBD2 (6 bases). Germline values: CDR1 LNHNV, CDR2 YYDKDF (reference sequence). The CDR3 contains 13 residues. The V gene lost 1 base and the J gene lost 4 bases, with 8 bases spanning the gap. CDR3 in DNA: TGTGCCACCAGCAGAGGGGGACTGTACGAGCAGTACTTC. This translates into CATSRGGLYEQYF.

The J gene is TRBJ2-1, the V gene TRBV6-5, with 12 bases lining up with TRBD1. Germline V lookup: CDR1 MNHEY, CDR2 SVGAGI. The CDR3 is 14 amino acids. V dropped 5 bases and J dropped 6; count of bases not matched to a gene: 2. The CDR3 nucleotides are TGTGCCAGCAGTCGGGACAGGGGGCCCAATGAGCAGTTCTTC. It yields the protein CASSRDRGPNEQFF.

The chain combines TRBV5-4 with TRBJ2-1; TRBD2 agrees at 11 bases. The CDR3 runs 15 residues. V shed 3 bases, J shed 6 bases, and the junction held 5 bases outside the gene matches. Looked up from germline, CDR1 is SGHNT and CDR2 is YYREEE (reference sequence). The CDR3 is CASSSTSGAPNEQFF. The CDR3 DNA reads as TGTGCCAGCAGCTCGACTAGCGGGGCGCCCAATGAGCAGTTCTTC.

The chain is built from TRBV19 and TRBJ1-1; maybe TRBD1 (5 bases). CDR3 length equals 14 residues. V was cut by 2 bases and J by 1 base, with 8 bases left in between. Per germline, CDR1 LNHDA and CDR2 SQIVND (reference sequence). The CDR3 DNA reads TGTGCCAGTAGTATAACAGGCTCGAACACTGAAGCTTTCTTT. Amino acid sequence: CASSITGSNTEAFF.

The J gene is TRBJ2-1, the V gene TRBV20-1; 7 positions match TRBD2. The CDR3 runs to 16 residues. In germline, CDR1 is DFQATT, CDR2 SNEGSKA (reference sequence). The J segment lost 5 bases and the V segment lost 3 bases, leaving 13 bases of the junction unmatched. The CDR3 protein is CSASNFGGRGNNEQFF. In DNA form, the CDR3 reads TGCAGTGCTAGTAATTTCGGGGGGAGAGGGAACAATGAGCAGTTCTTC.

This clone was seen just once. This chain uses TRBV29-1 with TRBJ1-2; D unclear. Germline V gene sequence: CDR1 SQVTM, CDR2 ANQGSEA. CDR3 length equals 13 residues. V lost 7 bases, J lost 8 bases, and 20 bases lay in between. The DNA for the CDR3 is TGCAGCGACGGCCCCACCGGCGGTGGCGGCTACACCTTC. It codes for CSDGPTGGGGYTF.

On this clone: Sequence at one end of the junction differs from germline and may be a read error. V gene TRBV7-3 combines with J gene TRBJ1-2, with 10 bases identical to TRBD1. The germline V gene has CDR1 SGHTA and CDR2 FQGTGA. This CDR3 contains 11 residues. CDR3: CASSTSGTGDF. Written as DNA, the CDR3 is TGTGCCAGCAGCACCTCCGGGACAGGGGACTTC.

The V call is TRBV3-1 (or the pseudogene TRBV3-2), the J call TRBJ2-7, with 10 nucleotides matching TRBD1. V gave up 2 bases and J gave up 5 bases; unmatched junction bases: 3. Germline-derived CDR1 and CDR2 are LGHDT and YNNKEL (reference sequence). CDR3 size: 14 residues. CDR3 nucleotides: TGTGCCAGCAGCCAAAGGGACAGGGGAAACGAGCAGTACTTC. Protein sequence: CASSQRDRGNEQYF.

This chain connects TRBV19 to TRBJ1-2; a weak D match, TRBD1 (6 bases). The germline V and J ends were trimmed by 6 bases and 0 bases, with 14 bases remaining between them. Germline V gene lookup returns CDR1 LNHDA and CDR2 SQIVND (reference sequence). The CDR3 is 15 amino acids. CDR3 nucleotide sequence: TGTGCCAGTAGACCTGGACAGCCCCCTAACTATGGCTACACCTTC. This gives the protein CASRPGQPPNYGYTF.

The chain couples TRBV5-1 to TRBJ2-5; TRBD1 aligns across 7 bases. The CDR3 spans 13 residues. In germline, CDR1 is SGHRS, CDR2 YFSETQ. Trimming removed 4 bases from V and 5 bases from J; junction bases left unmatched: 5. CDR3 bases: TGCGCCAGCAGCATACAGGGGACGGAGACCCAGTACTTC. Its protein is CASSIQGTETQYF. The entire variable domain, with the rest obtained from reference TRBV5-1 and TRBJ2-5, is as follows: KAGVTQTPRYLIKTRGQQVTLSCSPISGHRSVSWYQQTPGQGLQFLFEYFSETQRNKGNFPGRFSGRQFSNSRSEMNVSTLELGDSALYLCASSIQGTETQYFGPGTRLLVL.

The rearrangement links TRBV2 to TRBJ1-1, with D tentatively TRBD1 (5 bases). This CDR3 has 17 amino acids. With 1 base removed from V and 8 bases from J, the gap between germline ends came to 23 bases. Germline V lookup: CDR1 SNHLY, CDR2 FYNNEI. The CDR3: CASSEVLIVTEKREAFF. The CDR3 DNA reads TGTGCCAGCAGTGAAGTGTTGATCGTGACAGAAAAAAGGGAAGCTTTCTTT.

The chain employs TRBV18 and TRBJ1-1; a weak D match, TRBD1 (6 bases). The germline V and J ends were trimmed by 4 bases and 1 base, with 16 bases remaining between them. This CDR3 is 16 amino acids long. Per the germline V gene, CDR1 is KGHSH and CDR2 is LQKENI. This CDR3 is CASSLGTPGTNTEAFF. The CDR3 DNA is TGTGCCAGCTCACTCGGGACACCCGGCACGAACACTGAAGCTTTCTTT.

The chain uses TRBV30 and TRBJ1-3, with unresolved D. CDR3 length: 15 amino acids. CDR1 is GTSNPN and CDR2 is SVGIG in the germline V gene (reference sequence). V dropped 2 bases and J dropped 0 bases, with 11 bases sitting between them. Here the CDR3 reads CAWSQNRVSGNTIYF. The CDR3 DNA sequence: TGTGCCTGGAGTCAAAACAGAGTCTCTGGAAACACCATATATTTT.

CDR3 sequence reads: CACGTGTGELFF. The CDR3 DNA reads as TGTGCCTGCGGGACAGGGACCGGGGAGCTGTTTTTT. The rearrangement joins TRBV18 to TRBJ2-2; 9 nucleotides line up with TRBD1. This CDR3 comprises 12 residues. The germline gives CDR1 KGHSH, CDR2 LQKENI. The V gene end was trimmed by 11 bases and the J gene end by 5 bases; junction bases not matched to a gene: 3.

The J gene is TRBJ1-4, the V gene TRBV30; D is possibly TRBD1 (6 bases). Germline lookup yields CDR1 GTSNPN and CDR2 SVGIG (reference sequence). V was shortened by 3 bases and J by 8 bases, with 10 bases between the two germline ends. The CDR3 extends over 12 amino acids. CDR3 bases: TGTGCCTGGAGACCAGGGGTCGAAAAACTGTTTTTT. Protein: CAWRPGVEKLFF.

Here the CDR3 reads CASSSTGGENEQFF. The DNA for the CDR3 is TGTGCCAGCAGCTCGACAGGGGGCGAAAATGAGCAGTTCTTC. The chain combines TRBV13 with TRBJ2-1; TRBD1 aligns across 10 bases. V lost 4 bases to trimming and J lost 7 bases; unmatched junction nucleotides: 4. The CDR3 sequence is 14 residues long. The germline gives CDR1 PRHDT, CDR2 FYEKMQ (reference sequence).

The rearrangement joins TRBV18 to TRBJ1-2; 7 positions agree with TRBD1. Trimming cost V 9 bases and J 3 bases; bases outside gene matches: 13. This CDR3 has 15 residues. Germline V gives CDR1 KGHSH, CDR2 LQKENI. CDR3 coding DNA: TGTGCCAGTCACGGCGGGGCAGGGGGAGACTATGGCTACACCTTC. Its translation is CASHGGAGGDYGYTF.

V usage is TRBV5-5 and J usage is TRBJ2-2; the D is unclear. Between the trimmed V and J ends, which lost 3 bases and 0 bases, there was a span of 9 bases. The CDR3 length is 15 residues. CDR1 and CDR2 from the germline V gene are SGHKS and YYEKEE (reference sequence). In DNA, the CDR3 is TGTGCCAGCAGCTCCGCAGGCTCGAACACCGGGGAGCTGTTTTTT. It encodes CASSSAGSNTGELFF.

This clone was recorded a few times. The genes are TRBV12-3 or TRBV12-4 and TRBJ2-3; D unresolved. CDR3 length: 13 amino acids. Trimming cost V 2 bases and J 2 bases, with 5 bases left between them. The CDR3 DNA sequence: TGTGCCAGCAGTTTACTCTTCACAGATACGCAGTATTTT. Translating gives CASSLLFTDTQYF.

The chain joins TRBV6-2 or TRBV6-3 to TRBJ2-1, with D possibly TRBD2 on 6 matching bases. V dropped 5 bases and J dropped 1 base, with 15 bases sitting between them. The CDR3 loop spans 16 amino acids. The germline V gene has CDR1 MNHEY and CDR2 SVGEGT. This CDR3 reads CASSGLGLRSYNEQFF. CDR3 coding DNA: TGTGCCAGCAGTGGATTGGGACTCCGATCCTACAATGAGCAGTTCTTC.

The chain recombines TRBV27 with TRBJ1-1; the match to TRBD1 covers 7 bases. CDR1 is MNHEY and CDR2 is SMNVEV in the germline V gene (reference sequence). With V trimmed by 8 bases and J by 0 bases, 6 bases remained unmatched. The CDR3 runs 14 residues. The CDR3 DNA reads as TGTGCCAGCTCGTCCGGGACAGTGAACACTGAAGCTTTCTTT. This sequence encodes CASSSGTVNTEAFF.

The chain recombines TRBV18 with TRBJ1-4, with TRBD1 matching over 8 bases. This CDR3 has 16 residues. V dropped 0 bases and J dropped 11; count of bases not matched to a gene: 11. Germline assignment: CDR1 KGHSH and CDR2 LQKENI. The CDR3 is CASSPPTGDGARKLFF. The CDR3 DNA reads as TGTGCCAGCTCACCACCGACAGGGGATGGAGCCCGGAAACTGTTTTTT.

This rearrangement joins TRBV19 to TRBJ2-6; no clear D gene. V lost 0 bases, J lost 2 bases, and 11 bases lay in between. Germline V lookup: CDR1 LNHDA, CDR2 SQIVND (reference sequence). The CDR3 consists of 17 residues. CDR3 residues: CASSIDRRAPGANVLTF. CDR3 in DNA: TGTGCCAGTAGTATAGATCGGAGAGCCCCTGGGGCCAACGTCCTGACTTTC.